This T cell receptor beta chain comes out of a study of blood T cell repertoires in COVID-19. About the study: Two negative PCRs, clearance, or symptom resolution characterized the recovered Cohort 3 donors.

All enrollees were roughly 18 to 100 years old and from roughly 22 US areas. Participants' reported clinical history set cohort assignment. Authors' processing steps: Amplification with reference gene primers provided the estimates of nucleated cell counts. Measured with immunoSEQ multiplex PCR; TCRdb has only the in-frame clones, and not every one. The V and J calls and clone size were taken over from that table, and D and trimming were inferred from the DNA. The sample comprises hundreds of thousands of clones, about 88% of which are singletons, and over 2% rests with the top ten. Trimming pared 1 base from V and 1 base from J, leaving 8 bases between. Per the germline V gene, CDR1 is SGHDN and CDR2 is FVKESK. The CDR3 has 15 residues.

The chain is built from TRBV14 and TRBJ2-1; no definite D call. The sequence derives from a woman aged 60 to 75 in a cohort exposed to, infected with or recovered from COVID-19 (not recorded which). Sequencing was done on a sample of PBMCs or T cells enriched from blood (not recorded which). The CDR3 spells CASSQAFESYNEQFF. The DNA for the CDR3 is TGTGCCAGCAGCCAAGCATTTGAGTCCTACAATGAGCAGTTCTTC. The full variable domain, in which reference TRBV14 and TRBJ2-1 provide the parts outside the CDR3, is EAGVTQFPSHSVIEKGQTVTLRCDPISGHDNLYWYRRVMGKEIKFLLHFVKESKQDESGMPNNRFLAERTGGTYSTLKVQPAELEDSGVYFCASSQAFESYNEQFFGPGTRLTVL.